The rows below give T cell receptor beta chains drawn from one sample of a study of shared clonotypes between healthy human individuals. The protocol was immunoSEQ multiplex PCR, while the TCRdb copy is restricted to in-frame clones and leaves out a portion. The data contain about 2.5 million clones, 85% to 95% of them seen just once; the ten biggest clones take up about 0.36%. The sample consisted of naive CD4+ T cells from PBMCs. The receptors stem from a man younger than 35 in good health. Some clones in this sample may be carry-over from other donors' samples. Each CDR3 is given with its conserved first and last residue. Each record gives: J gene, V gene, clone size, CDR3 protein. The size of a clone is reported for some rows only, either as once, few or many, or as a class for expanded clones.

j_call: TRBJ1-5; v_call: TRBV19; clone_size: .; cdr3_aa: CASSAGGSNQPQHF
j_call: TRBJ2-3; v_call: TRBV29-1; clone_size: .; cdr3_aa: CSVGTSGRSGTDTQYF
j_call: TRBJ2-3; v_call: TRBV5-1; clone_size: .; cdr3_aa: CASSFWSQSDTQYF
j_call: TRBJ1-3; v_call: TRBV9; clone_size: .; cdr3_aa: CASSLLPGGNTIYF
j_call: TRBJ2-1; v_call: TRBV9; clone_size: .; cdr3_aa: CASSVVGTSNEQFF
j_call: TRBJ2-7; v_call: TRBV27; clone_size: .; cdr3_aa: CASRPLAGVGEQYF
j_call: TRBJ2-5; v_call: TRBV4-2; clone_size: .; cdr3_aa: CASSQVDPGKTQYF
j_call: TRBJ2-3; v_call: TRBV6-5; clone_size: once; cdr3_aa: CASSLKGARTDTQYF
j_call: TRBJ2-7; v_call: TRBV7-8; clone_size: .; cdr3_aa: CASSLRDRGYEQYF
j_call: TRBJ2-3; v_call: TRBV7-2; clone_size: .; cdr3_aa: CANGLAGGPGDTQYF
j_call: TRBJ2-3; v_call: TRBV7-8; clone_size: .; cdr3_aa: CASSPDRGALGAETSTDTQYF
j_call: TRBJ2-7; v_call: TRBV4-2; clone_size: .; cdr3_aa: CASSTSSGIYEQYF
j_call: TRBJ1-2; v_call: TRBV2; clone_size: .; cdr3_aa: CASSPTWGYTF
j_call: TRBJ2-3; v_call: TRBV7-9; clone_size: .; cdr3_aa: CASSSRTGNTDTQYF